This note documents a single T cell receptor beta chain sequence. These data are taken from a study of glioma-infiltrating T cells after dendritic cell vaccination. Amplification used 60 V beta primers and 13 J beta primers. Libraries were prepared by immunoSEQ multiplex PCR; TCRdb keeps only in-frame clonotypes and omits some of them. The table includes about 73,000 clones, 82% detected once. V dropped 4 bases and J dropped 10 bases, with 22 bases sitting between them. Germline lookup yields CDR1 GTSNPN and CDR2 SVGIG (reference sequence). The CDR3 contains 14 residues. The sequence derives from a human donor with glioblastoma. The sample in question was blood, obtained before dendritic cell vaccination. The chain couples TRBV30 to TRBJ2-5, with TRBD1 as a possible D gene (6 bases). In DNA, the CDR3 is TGTGCCTGGATGGATCTGAGGGTTTCCAGGGGCCAGTACTTC. Translated, it gives CAWMDLRVSRGQYF.